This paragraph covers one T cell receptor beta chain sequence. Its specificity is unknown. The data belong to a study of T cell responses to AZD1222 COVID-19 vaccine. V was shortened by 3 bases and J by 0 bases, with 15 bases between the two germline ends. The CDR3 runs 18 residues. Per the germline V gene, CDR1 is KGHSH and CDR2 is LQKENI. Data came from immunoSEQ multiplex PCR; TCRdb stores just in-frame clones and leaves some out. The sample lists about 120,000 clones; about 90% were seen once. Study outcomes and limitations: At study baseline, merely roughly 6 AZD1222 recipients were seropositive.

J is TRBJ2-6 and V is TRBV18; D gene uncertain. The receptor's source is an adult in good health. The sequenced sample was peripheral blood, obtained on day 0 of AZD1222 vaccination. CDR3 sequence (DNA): TGTGCCAGCTCACCGAAGGCAGTGCAAAGCTCTGGGGCCAACGTCCTGACTTTC. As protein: CASSPKAVQSSGANVLTF.